Presented here are 24 T cell receptor beta chains from one specimen sequenced in a study of blood T cell repertoires in COVID-19. Produced via immunoSEQ multiplex PCR; TCRdb's table is partial and in-frame only. In the table there are about 120,000 clones, 70% to 85% of which are singletons. The sequencing sample was made of peripheral blood. These receptors came from an older man with active or convalescent COVID-19.

The J gene is TRBJ2-1, the V gene TRBV7-9; D remains ambiguous. This CDR3 comprises 13 residues. With 8 bases removed from V and 3 bases from J, the gap between germline ends came to 11 bases. Germline CDR1 SEHNR, CDR2 FQNEAQ (reference sequence). CDR3 in DNA: TGTGCCAGCTCTATCCGACTCTACAATGAGCAGTTCTTC. Its translation: CASSIRLYNEQFF.

This clone was counted a single time. This chain links TRBV28 with TRBJ1-2, with TRBD1 as a possible D gene (6 bases). Per germline, CDR1 MDHEN and CDR2 SYDVKM. Between the trimmed V and J ends, which lost 7 bases and 4 bases, there was a span of 16 bases. The CDR3 sequence is 14 residues long. The DNA of the CDR3 is TGTGCCAGCATCGCCGCCGGGACAACCTATGGCTACACCTTC. Amino acid sequence: CASIAAGTTYGYTF.

This clone was recorded a few times. This sequence joins TRBV7-9 and TRBJ1-3; TRBD1 is a possible D gene (6 bases). The CDR3 is made up of 15 amino acids. The germline V gene encodes CDR1 SEHNR and CDR2 FQNEAQ (reference sequence). V gave up 5 bases and J gave up 1 base, with 12 bases separating them. The CDR3: CASSTYRVSGNTIYF. The CDR3 DNA follows: TGTGCCAGCAGCACCTACAGGGTATCTGGAAACACCATATATTTT.

The CDR3 sequence is CAWNRFSNQPQHF. In DNA, the CDR3 is TGTGCCTGGAACCGGTTTAGCAATCAGCCCCAGCATTTT. The gene calls are TRBV30 and TRBJ1-5; D is undetermined. V was trimmed by 4 bases and J by 0 bases, leaving 7 bases between them. The CDR3 runs 13 residues. Looked up from germline, CDR1 is GTSNPN and CDR2 is SVGIG (reference sequence). Full variable domain (rest looked up from reference TRBV30 and TRBJ1-5): SQTIHQWPATLVQPVGSPLSLECTVEGTSNPNLYWYRQAAGRGLQLLFYSVGIGQISSEVPQNLSASRPQDRQFILSSKKLLLSDSGFYLCAWNRFSNQPQHFGDGTRLSIL.

This clone was observed once. The chain carries TRBV29-1 and TRBJ2-7; 8 bases agree with TRBD1. Germline V gene lookup returns CDR1 SQVTM and CDR2 ANQGSEA. This CDR3 comprises 12 residues. V shed 7 bases, J shed 2 bases, and the junction held 4 bases outside the gene matches. Here the CDR3 reads CSGGQGTYEQYF. CDR3 nucleotides: TGCAGCGGAGGACAGGGAACCTACGAGCAGTACTTC.

The rearrangement joins TRBV7-8 to TRBJ1-1; D might be TRBD1 (6 bases). Trimming removed 2 bases at V and 3 bases at J, with 13 bases between. Germline V CDR1 and CDR2: SGHVS, FQNEAQ. The CDR3 totals 15 residues. CDR3 region: CASSLRGAYDTEAFF. The CDR3 DNA reads TGTGCCAGCAGCTTACGGGGGGCTTATGACACTGAAGCTTTCTTT.

The V and J genes are TRBV7-9 and TRBJ2-3, with D possibly being TRBD1 (6 bases). Trimming removed 8 bases at V and 4 bases at J, with 19 bases between. This CDR3 has 15 residues. Germline V gives CDR1 SEHNR, CDR2 FQNEAQ (reference sequence). CDR3 in DNA: TGTGCCAGCGGTACCGGGACAAAGTCCCCAGATACGCAGTATTTT. Translation gives CASGTGTKSPDTQYF.

This chain links TRBV6-5 with TRBJ1-2, with 9 bases aligning to TRBD1. The germline V gene has CDR1 MNHEY and CDR2 SVGAGI. Trimming removed 5 bases from V and 4 bases from J; junction bases left unmatched: 8. The CDR3 spans 15 residues. CDR3 bases: TGTGCCAGCAGTATTCCGGGACAGGGTCCCTATGGCTACACCTTC. It codes for CASSIPGQGPYGYTF.

The chain recombines TRBV5-1 with TRBJ2-2; 11 nucleotides match TRBD2. V lost 1 base, J lost 2 bases, and 7 bases stayed unmatched. Germline V lookup: CDR1 SGHRS, CDR2 YFSETQ. The CDR3 is made up of 18 amino acids. The CDR3 protein is CASSLNPTSGGNTGELFF. The CDR3 nucleotides are TGCGCCAGCAGCTTGAATCCTACTAGCGGGGGAAACACCGGGGAGCTGTTTTTT.

This clone was counted between two and nine times. V gene TRBV4-2 combines with J gene TRBJ1-2; D gene ambiguous. This CDR3 comprises 14 residues. V lost 0 bases and J lost 6, with 11 bases in between. The germline gives CDR1 LGHNA, CDR2 YNFKEQ. The CDR3 bases are TGTGCCAGCAGCCAAGATCGGGAAGGACATGGCTACACCTTC. Translation gives CASSQDREGHGYTF.

The V gene is TRBV5-1, the J gene TRBJ2-7, with a possible D match to TRBD1 (6 bases). Trimming removed 4 bases from V and 5 bases from J, with 13 bases in between. The CDR3 totals 13 residues. The germline V gene encodes CDR1 SGHRS and CDR2 YFSETQ. Written as DNA, the CDR3 is TGCGCCAGCAGCCACAGGGTATCAGACGAGCAGTACTTC. Protein sequence: CASSHRVSDEQYF.

The chain joins TRBV5-1 to TRBJ1-4, with no clear D. V lost 4 bases and J lost 8, with 15 bases in between. CDR1 is SGHRS and CDR2 is YFSETQ in the germline V gene. This CDR3 is built from 14 residues. CDR3 sequence: CASSNGVLGEKLFF. In DNA, the CDR3 is TGCGCCAGCAGCAACGGGGTCCTCGGGGAAAAACTGTTTTTT.

V gene TRBV7-6 combines with J gene TRBJ1-1; 7 bases are a match to TRBD1. After removal of 1 base from V and 5 bases from J, the junction contained 7 bases not matched to a gene. The CDR3 extends over 15 amino acids. CDR1 and CDR2 from the germline V gene are SGHVS and FNYEAQ. CDR3 residues: CASSLGMAGGTEAFF. The CDR3 coding sequence is TGTGCCAGCAGCTTAGGTATGGCAGGGGGAACTGAAGCTTTCTTT.

The chain recombines TRBV30 with TRBJ2-7, with a possible D match to TRBD2 (5 bases). This CDR3 contains 15 residues. V was pared by 0 bases and J by 7 bases, with 19 bases between. Germline V lookup: CDR1 GTSNPN, CDR2 SVGIG (reference sequence). The CDR3, as DNA: TGTGCCTGGAGTGTATACCAGAGGAGGTCCTTGGAGCAGTACTTC. It specifies CAWSVYQRRSLEQYF. Drawing the rest from reference TRBV30 and TRBJ2-7, the complete variable domain is SQTIHQWPATLVQPVGSPLSLECTVEGTSNPNLYWYRQAAGRGLQLLFYSVGIGQISSEVPQNLSASRPQDRQFILSSKKLLLSDSGFYLCAWSVYQRRSLEQYFGPGTRLTVT.

V gene TRBV5-1 combines with J gene TRBJ1-2; TRBD1 might be the D (6 bases). The V end lost 0 bases, the J end lost 7 bases, and 7 bases lay between the germline ends. This CDR3 region has 12 residues. Germline CDR1 SGHRS, CDR2 YFSETQ. The CDR3, as DNA: TGCGCCAGCAGCTTGGTACAGGGTGGCTACACCTTC. It encodes CASSLVQGGYTF.

V is TRBV4-3 and J is TRBJ2-2; no firm D call. Germline V gene lookup returns CDR1 LGHNA and CDR2 YSLEER. The CDR3 covers 15 residues. V lost 3 bases and J 0 bases, leaving 8 bases between the germline ends. The chain's CDR3 is CASSQGNANTGELFF. In DNA, the CDR3 is TGCGCCAGCAGCCAGGGCAACGCGAACACCGGGGAGCTGTTTTTT.

This clone was counted only a few times. The chain is built from TRBV5-8 and TRBJ2-2; a possible D gene is TRBD2 (5 bases). The CDR3 totals 18 residues. The V end was cut by 3 bases, the J end by 1 base, with 19 bases between. Germline values: CDR1 SGHTS, CDR2 YDEGEE. This CDR3 is CASSSRWGESWNTGELFF. DNA of the CDR3: TGTGCCAGCAGCTCCAGGTGGGGAGAGAGCTGGAACACCGGGGAGCTGTTTTTT. The variable domain in full, with the rest retrieved from reference TRBV5-8 and TRBJ2-2, is EAGVTQSPTHLIKTRGQQATLRCSPISGHTSVYWYQQALGLGLQFLLWYDEGEERNRGNFPPRFSGRQFPNYSSELNVNALELEDSALYLCASSSRWGESWNTGELFFGEGSRLTVL.

This clone was seen a few times. The chain couples TRBV3-1 (or the pseudogene TRBV3-2) to TRBJ2-1; TRBD2 agrees at 16 bases. The V segment lost 3 bases and the J segment 8 bases; nucleotides outside the gene matches: 7. Per the germline V gene, CDR1 is LGHDT and CDR2 is YNNKEL (reference sequence). The CDR3 sequence is 17 residues long. The DNA of the CDR3 is TGTGCCAGCAGCCACGGGACTAGCGGGAGGGATGGGCATGAGCAGTTCTTC. As protein: CASSHGTSGRDGHEQFF.

This clone is a singleton in its sample. The genes are TRBV30 and TRBJ1-4; no definite D call. CDR3 length: 14 amino acids. Germline loops: CDR1 GTSNPN, CDR2 SVGIG (reference sequence). The V gene lost 5 bases and the J gene lost 3 bases, with 13 bases spanning the gap. In nucleotides, the CDR3 is TGTGCCTGGGCGTTTGGAGGTTCTAATGAAAAACTGTTTTTT. Residues: CAWAFGGSNEKLFF. Together with reference TRBV30 and TRBJ1-4, the CDR3 gives the full variable domain: SQTIHQWPATLVQPVGSPLSLECTVEGTSNPNLYWYRQAAGRGLQLLFYSVGIGQISSEVPQNLSASRPQDRQFILSSKKLLLSDSGFYLCAWAFGGSNEKLFFGSGTQLSVL.

The V and J genes are TRBV27 and TRBJ2-5, with a tentative D call TRBD1 (5 bases). Germline V gene sequence: CDR1 MNHEY, CDR2 SMNVEV (reference sequence). The CDR3 covers 14 residues. V was trimmed by 2 bases and J by 6 bases, leaving 13 bases between them. The CDR3 DNA reads as TGTGCCAGCAGTTTAGATAGGGCAGGGAAGACCCAGTACTTC. Translated, it gives CASSLDRAGKTQYF.

The chain recombines TRBV11-3 with TRBJ2-5, with D maybe TRBD2 (5 bases). This CDR3 contains 11 residues. V shed 6 bases and J shed 4 bases, with 6 bases lying between them. Looked up from germline, CDR1 is SGHNT and CDR2 is YENEEA. As DNA, the CDR3 is TGTGCCAGCAGGGGGAGAGAGACCCAGTACTTC. Translation gives CASRGRETQYF.

The chain has TRBV7-9 and TRBJ1-2, with D perhaps TRBD1 (5 bases). V lost 5 bases and J 2 bases, leaving 9 bases between the germline ends. The CDR3 runs 13 residues. Germline CDR1 is SEHNR and CDR2 is FQNEAQ (reference sequence). CDR3: CASSGGGNYGYTF. The CDR3 region has the DNA TGTGCCAGCAGCGGCGGGGGGAACTATGGCTACACCTTC. The complete variable domain, with remaining parts taken from reference TRBV7-9 and TRBJ1-2, reads DTGVSQNPRHKITKRGQNVTFRCDPISEHNRLYWYRQTLGQGPEFLTYFQNEAQLEKSRLLSDRFSAERPKGSFSTLEIQRTEQGDSAMYLCASSGGGNYGYTFGSGTRLTVV.

The chain uses TRBV2 and TRBJ2-7; 14 positions agree with TRBD2. Trimming removed 4 bases from V and 7 bases from J; junction bases left unmatched: 6. This CDR3 contains 15 residues. Germline loops: CDR1 SNHLY, CDR2 FYNNEI. The CDR3 spells CASSAGLAGAGEQYF. The CDR3 nucleotides are TGTGCCAGCAGTGCGGGACTAGCGGGAGCGGGAGAGCAGTACTTC. Looking up the rest from reference TRBV2 and TRBJ2-7 gives the full variable domain: EPEVTQTPSHQVTQMGQEVILRCVPISNHLYFYWYRQILGQKVEFLVSFYNNEISEKSEIFDDQFSVERPDGSNFTLKIRSTKLEDSAMYFCASSAGLAGAGEQYFGPGTRLTVT.

V and J are TRBV27 and TRBJ1-6; perhaps TRBD1 as D (6 bases). The CDR3 runs 15 residues. Germline V CDR1 and CDR2: MNHEY, SMNVEV (reference sequence). The V end lost 3 bases, the J end lost 9 bases, and 15 bases lay between the germline ends. The CDR3 loop is CASSLDRPAVSPLHF. For the CDR3, the DNA is TGTGCCAGCAGTTTGGACAGACCGGCGGTTTCACCCCTCCACTTT.